These 23 T cell receptor beta chains share one sample of origin, sequenced in a study of blood T cell repertoires in COVID-19. Produced via immunoSEQ multiplex PCR; TCRdb's table is partial and in-frame only. The sample carries roughly 380,000 clones, about 88% recorded once. Sequenced input: peripheral blood. The receptors stem from a woman in her 40s with COVID-19, enrolled during active disease.

CDR3 DNA sequence: TGTGCCAGCAGACAGGGGGACGAGCAGTACTTC. It specifies CASRQGDEQYF. The rearrangement joins TRBV2 to TRBJ2-7; TRBD1 agrees at 8 bases. Germline V gene sequence: CDR1 SNHLY, CDR2 FYNNEI. J lost 5 bases, V lost 6 bases, and 0 bases had no gene match. The CDR3 length is 11 residues.

V is TRBV2 and J is TRBJ2-3; TRBD1 is a possible D gene (7 bases). This CDR3 has 13 amino acids. Trimming left V 11 bases short and J 3 bases short, with 15 bases between. The germline gives CDR1 SNHLY, CDR2 FYNNEI. The CDR3 sequence is CAGGTVGTDTQYF. The CDR3, as DNA: TGTGCCGGGGGGACAGTCGGGACAGATACGCAGTATTTT. Looking up the rest from reference TRBV2 and TRBJ2-3 gives the full variable domain: EPEVTQTPSHQVTQMGQEVILRCVPISNHLYFYWYRQILGQKVEFLVSFYNNEISEKSEIFDDQFSVERPDGSNFTLKIRSTKLEDSAMYFCAGGTVGTDTQYFGPGTRLTVL.

This chain connects TRBV28 to TRBJ2-5; no reliable D call. The CDR3 has 11 residues. The V end was cut by 7 bases, the J end by 13 bases, with 16 bases between. Per germline, CDR1 MDHEN and CDR2 SYDVKM. The CDR3 region is CASTLRSVWYF. The DNA of the CDR3 is TGTGCCAGCACCCTCCGTTCAGTGTGGTACTTC.

The chain has TRBV5-1 and TRBJ2-2, with TRBD1 matching over 8 bases. The CDR3 spans 15 residues. V lost 3 bases and J lost 3; bases outside the gene matches: 4. The V gene's germline CDR1 is SGHRS and CDR2 YFSETQ. The CDR3 DNA sequence: TGCGCCAGCAGCTCCCCGGACAGGGACACCGGGGAGCTGTTTTTT. Protein sequence: CASSSPDRDTGELFF.

J is TRBJ2-1 and V is TRBV19; 10 bases are a match to TRBD2. V was clipped by 10 bases and J by 7 bases; unmatched bases: 13. Per germline, CDR1 LNHDA and CDR2 SQIVND (reference sequence). CDR3 size: 15 residues. The CDR3 DNA is TGTGCCACCTCGTCCCGAGGACTAGCGGTAAATGAGCAGTTCTTC. As protein: CATSSRGLAVNEQFF.

This clone was observed once. The genes are TRBV3-1 (or the pseudogene TRBV3-2) and TRBJ1-5, with a weak D call TRBD1 (6 bases). Per the germline V gene, CDR1 is LGHDT and CDR2 is YNNKEL (reference sequence). The CDR3 runs 15 residues. Trimming shortened V by 4 bases and J by 7 bases, and 17 bases separated the two germline ends. The CDR3 reads CASSPQGYLRQPQHF. DNA for the CDR3: TGTGCCAGCAGCCCGCAGGGGTATCTACGACAGCCCCAGCATTTT.

The chain is built from TRBV12-5 and TRBJ1-1, with D unresolved. V lost 1 base and J lost 4, with 7 bases in between. CDR1 and CDR2 from the germline V gene are LGHNT and FRNRAP. The CDR3 loop spans 13 amino acids. CDR3 in amino acids: CASGLEEGTEAFF. DNA for the CDR3: TGTGCTAGTGGTTTGGAAGAGGGCACTGAAGCTTTCTTT.

This clone was seen once. V usage is TRBV5-6 and J usage is TRBJ2-7; the D gene is possibly TRBD2 (5 bases). Per germline, CDR1 SGHDT and CDR2 YYEEEE. Trimming took 1 base from V and 1 from J, leaving 12 bases between them. The CDR3 is made up of 15 amino acids. CDR3 protein: CASSLNWEQSYEQYF. Written as DNA, the CDR3 is TGTGCCAGCAGCTTGAACTGGGAGCAATCCTACGAGCAGTACTTC.

This clone was recorded only once. The V gene is TRBV2, the J gene TRBJ1-6; no clear D gene. The CDR3 extends over 14 amino acids. Trimming took 1 base from V and 8 from J, leaving 9 bases between them. The germline gives CDR1 SNHLY, CDR2 FYNNEI. Here the CDR3 reads CASSEEQRDSPLHF. The CDR3 DNA reads TGTGCCAGCAGTGAAGAACAGAGGGATTCACCCCTCCACTTT.

This clone was detected once. The V gene is TRBV5-4, the J gene TRBJ2-5, with D perhaps matching TRBD2 (7 bases). This CDR3 is 14 amino acids long. V lost 4 bases and J lost 5, with 15 bases in between. Germline lookup yields CDR1 SGHNT and CDR2 YYREEE (reference sequence). The CDR3 loop reads CASSPRGGSETQYF. Here the CDR3 DNA reads TGTGCCAGCAGCCCAAGGGGGGGTAGTGAGACCCAGTACTTC.

In this sample, this clone turned up once. The chain joins TRBV7-2 to TRBJ2-1; 9 bases line up with TRBD1. Unmatched junction bases numbered 4, after V lost 4 bases and J lost 3 bases. The CDR3 covers 15 residues. Per germline, CDR1 SGHTA and CDR2 FQGNSA. The CDR3 region is CASSSGTGNYNEQFF. In DNA form, the CDR3 reads TGTGCCAGCAGCTCCGGGACAGGGAACTACAATGAGCAGTTCTTC.

V and J are TRBV27 and TRBJ1-5; unclear D gene. The CDR3 totals 13 residues. Trimming removed 5 bases from V and 6 bases from J, with 11 bases in between. CDR1 is MNHEY and CDR2 is SMNVEV in the germline V gene (reference sequence). CDR3 residues: CASSLDSGQPQHF. In nucleotides, the CDR3 is TGTGCCAGCAGTCTCGATAGCGGTCAGCCCCAGCATTTT.

The chain combines TRBV9 with TRBJ1-1, with D perhaps matching TRBD1 (6 bases). The V end lost 0 bases, the J end lost 4 bases, and 16 bases lay between the germline ends. Germline CDR1 reads SGDLS; CDR2 reads YYNGEE. This CDR3 is 16 amino acids long. CDR3 in DNA: TGTGCCAGCAGCGTAGTCCAGGGGAGGGGAAGCACTGAAGCTTTCTTT. Amino acid sequence: CASSVVQGRGSTEAFF. The complete variable domain, with remaining parts taken from reference TRBV9 and TRBJ1-1, reads DSGVTQTPKHLITATGQRVTLRCSPRSGDLSVYWYQQSLDQGLQFLIQYYNGEERAKGNILERFSAQQFPDLHSELNLSSLELGDSALYFCASSVVQGRGSTEAFFGQGTRLTVV.

The V call is TRBV7-2, the J call TRBJ1-1; D gene unclear. The germline gives CDR1 SGHTA, CDR2 FQGNSA. This CDR3 spans 14 amino acids. Trimming left V 5 bases short and J 1 base short, with 11 bases between. The CDR3 spells CASSLSPGNTEAFF. CDR3 sequence (DNA): TGTGCCAGCAGCCTAAGCCCAGGGAACACTGAAGCTTTCTTT.

DNA for the CDR3: TGTGCCAGCAGTGTGAACAGGGGGTCCGAGCAGTACTTC. It encodes CASSVNRGSEQYF. The V and J genes are TRBV2 and TRBJ2-7, with 8 bases matching TRBD1. The CDR3 is 13 residues long. Germline CDR1 SNHLY, CDR2 FYNNEI. Trimming removed 4 bases from V and 6 bases from J; junction bases left unmatched: 5. Complete variable domain (other parts from reference TRBV2 and TRBJ2-7): EPEVTQTPSHQVTQMGQEVILRCVPISNHLYFYWYRQILGQKVEFLVSFYNNEISEKSEIFDDQFSVERPDGSNFTLKIRSTKLEDSAMYFCASSVNRGSEQYFGPGTRLTVT.

V gene TRBV9 combines with J gene TRBJ2-1; weak D call: TRBD2 (6 bases). The ends were cut back, 0 bases at V and 0 bases at J, with 13 bases in the middle. Germline CDR1 reads SGDLS; CDR2 reads YYNGEE. The CDR3 has 17 amino acids. In DNA form, the CDR3 reads TGTGCCAGCAGCGTAGGTGGCGGGGTGAGCTCCTACAATGAGCAGTTCTTC. Protein sequence: CASSVGGGVSSYNEQFF.

The genes are TRBV5-4 and TRBJ2-7; possibly TRBD1 for D (5 bases). Germline CDR1 is SGHNT and CDR2 is YYREEE (reference sequence). Trimming took 4 bases from V and 2 from J, leaving 10 bases between them. CDR3 length equals 13 residues. The CDR3 sequence is CASSPTGTYEQYF. The CDR3 DNA reads as TGTGCCAGCAGCCCTACAGGAACCTACGAGCAGTACTTC.

The V and J genes are TRBV5-1 and TRBJ2-1; 10 nucleotides line up with TRBD2. Germline V gene lookup returns CDR1 SGHRS and CDR2 YFSETQ. The trim removed 4 bases at V and 1 base at J, leaving 2 bases unmatched. The length of the CDR3 is 15 residues. As DNA, the CDR3 is TGCGCCAGCAGCGGTAGCGGGAGGTCCTACAATGAGCAGTTCTTC. As protein: CASSGSGRSYNEQFF.

The V and J genes are TRBV3-1 (or the pseudogene TRBV3-2) and TRBJ2-7; TRBD1 might be the D (6 bases). This CDR3 is 15 amino acids long. CDR1 and CDR2 (germline): LGHDT, YNNKEL (reference sequence). The ends were cut back, 1 base at V and 3 bases at J, with 13 bases in the middle. CDR3 coding DNA: TGTGCCAGCAGCCAAGCCAACAGGGATTACTACGAGCAGTACTTC. It encodes CASSQANRDYYEQYF.

The V call is TRBV6-2 or TRBV6-3, the J call TRBJ1-1; 7 nucleotides line up with TRBD1. Looked up from germline, CDR1 is MNHEY and CDR2 is SVGEGT. The CDR3 consists of 16 residues. Germline trimming cut 4 bases from V and 0 bases from J; bases unmatched to any gene: 8. In DNA form, the CDR3 reads TGTGCCAGCAGTTTGGGGGACAGCCTGATGAACACTGAAGCTTTCTTT. The encoded protein is CASSLGDSLMNTEAFF.

The V and J genes are TRBV7-2 and TRBJ1-4, with 9 bases that match TRBD1. Germline V lookup: CDR1 SGHTA, CDR2 FQGNSA. CDR3 length: 15 amino acids. The J segment lost 6 bases and the V segment lost 4 bases, leaving 6 bases of the junction unmatched. CDR3 DNA: TGTGCCAGCAGCTGGACAGGGGTTAGGGATGAAAAACTGTTTTTT. Its translation: CASSWTGVRDEKLFF.

CDR3 residues: CASSIGPSSYEQYF. The DNA for the CDR3 is TGTGCCAGTAGTATAGGTCCTAGCAGCTACGAGCAGTACTTC. The V and J genes are TRBV19 and TRBJ2-7; TRBD2 is a possible D gene (5 bases). With 1 base removed from V and 3 bases from J, the gap between germline ends came to 10 bases. Looked up from germline, CDR1 is LNHDA and CDR2 is SQIVND (reference sequence). CDR3 length equals 14 residues.

This clone was seen once. This chain joins TRBV7-9 and TRBJ1-1; tentatively, D is TRBD1 (5 bases). V shed 5 bases and J shed 11 bases, with 18 bases lying between them. The CDR3 runs 13 residues. In germline, CDR1 is SEHNR, CDR2 FQNEAQ (reference sequence). CDR3 region: CASSPLSGTVAFF. Written as DNA, the CDR3 is TGTGCCAGCAGCCCCCTTTCGGGGACTGTGGCTTTCTTT.